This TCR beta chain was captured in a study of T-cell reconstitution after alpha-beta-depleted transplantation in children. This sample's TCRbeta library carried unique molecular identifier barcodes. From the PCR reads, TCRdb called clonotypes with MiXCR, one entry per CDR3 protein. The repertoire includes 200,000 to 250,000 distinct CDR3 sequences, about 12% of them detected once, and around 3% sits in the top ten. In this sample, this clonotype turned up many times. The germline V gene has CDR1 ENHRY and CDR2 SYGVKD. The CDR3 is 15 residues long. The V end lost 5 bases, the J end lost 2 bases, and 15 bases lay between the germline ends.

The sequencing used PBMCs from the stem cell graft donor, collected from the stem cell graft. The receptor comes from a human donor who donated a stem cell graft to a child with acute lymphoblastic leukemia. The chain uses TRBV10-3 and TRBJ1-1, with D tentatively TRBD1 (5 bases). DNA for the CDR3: TGTGCCATCAGTCCCCAACCCCAGGGAAACACTGAAGCTTTCTTT. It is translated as CAISPQPQGNTEAFF.